This T cell receptor (beta chain) originates from a study of glioma-infiltrating T cells. Study-wide results and limits: Above-expected tissue-blood divergence occurred in all gliomas, most in low-grade ones. CDR3 overlap between tissue and blood was very small.

This CDR3 is 14 amino acids long. Germline values: CDR1 ENHRY, CDR2 SYGVKD. The V end lost 4 bases, the J end lost 1 base, and 10 bases lay between the germline ends. Amplification of TCR alpha and beta CDR3 regions from RNA used iRepertoire nested multiplex PCR. For one-step reverse transcription and amplification, about 85-400 ng of tissue mRNA or PBMC total RNA was used. TCRdb called the multiplex PCR reads again in MiXCR, with one record for every CDR3 protein. The sample carries over 130,000 distinct CDR3 sequences, roughly two fifths recorded once. Details on this clonotype: The antigen remains unidentified.

The TCR sequence derives from a human donor with low-grade glioma or glioblastoma, undergoing nonglioma brain surgery, or in good health (not recorded which). V usage is TRBV10-3 and J usage is TRBJ2-5; no definite D call. The sequenced sample consisted of glioma tissue, nonneoplastic brain tissue, or PBMCs (not recorded which). The CDR3 is CAISGGDGQETQYF. The DNA of the CDR3 is TGTGCCATCAGTGGAGGAGACGGCCAAGAGACCCAGTACTTC.